The source of this T cell receptor beta chain is a study of cytomegalovirus exposure and HLA in healthy donors. Study findings and constraints: CMV antigen specificity of three CMV-associated chains was confirmed in vitro. Many donors shared some public TCRs, even though most TCR sequences were rare. Later analysis identified a missense DCLRE1C variant that was linked to TCR beta V- and J-gene trimming.

The PCR employed 60 Vbeta primers together with 13 Jbeta primers. Assay: immunoSEQ multiplex PCR; the TCRdb copy retains only in-frame clones and omits some. The data contain under 130,000 clones, under 80% of them singletons. V gave up 2 bases and J gave up 0 bases; unmatched junction bases: 11. The germline CDR1 and CDR2 sequences are MDHEN and SYDVKM. The CDR3 covers 18 residues. Remarks on this clone: Antigen unknown.

The chain is built from TRBV28 and TRBJ2-3, with 7 bases fitting TRBD2. The sequenced material came from PBMCs. This sequence was found in a woman under 30 in good health and CMV-seropositive. The CDR3 is CASSLVASGIVSTDTQYF. The DNA of the CDR3 is TGTGCCAGCAGTTTAGTGGCTAGCGGAATAGTAAGCACAGATACGCAGTATTTT.